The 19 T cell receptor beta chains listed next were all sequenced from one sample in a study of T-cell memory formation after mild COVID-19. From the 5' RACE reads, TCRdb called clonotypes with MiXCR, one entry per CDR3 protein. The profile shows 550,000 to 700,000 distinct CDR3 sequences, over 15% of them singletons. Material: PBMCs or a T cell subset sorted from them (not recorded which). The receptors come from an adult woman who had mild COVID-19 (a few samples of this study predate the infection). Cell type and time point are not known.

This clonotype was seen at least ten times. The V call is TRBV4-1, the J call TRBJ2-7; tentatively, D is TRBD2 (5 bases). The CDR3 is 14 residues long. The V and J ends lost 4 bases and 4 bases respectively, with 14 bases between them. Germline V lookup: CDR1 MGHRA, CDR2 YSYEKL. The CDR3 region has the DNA TGCGCCAGCAGCCGGAGCGGAGCCCCTTACGAGCAGTACTTC. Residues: CASSRSGAPYEQYF.

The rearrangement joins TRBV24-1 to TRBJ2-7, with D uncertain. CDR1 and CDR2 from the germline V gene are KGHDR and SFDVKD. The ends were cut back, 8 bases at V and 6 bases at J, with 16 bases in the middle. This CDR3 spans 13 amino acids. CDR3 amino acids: CATTGNSRIEQYF. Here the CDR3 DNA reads TGTGCCACCACAGGAAACAGCAGGATCGAGCAGTACTTC.

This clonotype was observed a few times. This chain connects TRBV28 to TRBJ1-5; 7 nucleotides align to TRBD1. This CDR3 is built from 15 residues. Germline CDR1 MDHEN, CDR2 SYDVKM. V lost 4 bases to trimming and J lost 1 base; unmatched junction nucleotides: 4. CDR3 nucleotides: TGTGCCAGCAGTTCCTACAGGGGAAGCAATCAGCCCCAGCATTTT. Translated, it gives CASSSYRGSNQPQHF.

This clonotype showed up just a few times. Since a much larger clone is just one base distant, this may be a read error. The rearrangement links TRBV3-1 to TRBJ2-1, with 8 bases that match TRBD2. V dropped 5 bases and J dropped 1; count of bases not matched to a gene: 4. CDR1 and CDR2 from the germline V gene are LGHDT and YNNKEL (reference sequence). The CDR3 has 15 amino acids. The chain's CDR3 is CASSFSGNSYNEQFF. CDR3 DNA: TGTGCCAGCAGCTTTAGCGGGAATTCCTACAATGAGCAGTTCTTC.

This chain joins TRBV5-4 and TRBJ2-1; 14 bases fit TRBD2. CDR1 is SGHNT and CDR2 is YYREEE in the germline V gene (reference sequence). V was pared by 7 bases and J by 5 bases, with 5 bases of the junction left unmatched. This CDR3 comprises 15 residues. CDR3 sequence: CASGGTSGGDNEQFF. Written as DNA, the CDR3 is TGTGCCAGCGGGGGGACTAGCGGGGGAGACAATGAGCAGTTCTTC.

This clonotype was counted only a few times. CDR3 DNA: TGTGCCACCAGTGAAGAGACAGATACGCAGTATTTT. Translating gives CATSEETDTQYF. The chain carries TRBV24-1 and TRBJ2-3; D is uncertain. Germline V gene lookup returns CDR1 KGHDR and CDR2 SFDVKD. This CDR3 has 12 residues. The V gene lost 4 bases and the J gene lost 3 bases, with 4 bases spanning the gap.

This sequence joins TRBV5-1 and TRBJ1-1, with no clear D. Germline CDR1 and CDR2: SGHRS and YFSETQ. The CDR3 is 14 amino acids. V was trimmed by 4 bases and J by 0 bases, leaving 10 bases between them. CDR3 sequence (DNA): TGCGCCAGCAGCATGGGCAGCATGAACACTGAAGCTTTCTTT. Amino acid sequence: CASSMGSMNTEAFF.

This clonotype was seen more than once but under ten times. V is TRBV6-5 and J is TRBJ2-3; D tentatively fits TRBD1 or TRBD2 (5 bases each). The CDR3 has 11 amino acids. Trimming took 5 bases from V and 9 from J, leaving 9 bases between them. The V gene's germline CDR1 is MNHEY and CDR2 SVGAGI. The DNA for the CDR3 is TGTGCCAGCAGTCAGGGACGGACGCAGTATTTT. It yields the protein CASSQGRTQYF.

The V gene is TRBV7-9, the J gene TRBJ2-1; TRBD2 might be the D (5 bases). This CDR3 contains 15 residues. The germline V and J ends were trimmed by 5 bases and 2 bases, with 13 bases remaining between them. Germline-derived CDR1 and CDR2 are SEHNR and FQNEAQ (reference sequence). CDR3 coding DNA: TGTGCCAGCAGCGTGGACTCCCAACCCTACAATGAGCAGTTCTTC. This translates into CASSVDSQPYNEQFF.

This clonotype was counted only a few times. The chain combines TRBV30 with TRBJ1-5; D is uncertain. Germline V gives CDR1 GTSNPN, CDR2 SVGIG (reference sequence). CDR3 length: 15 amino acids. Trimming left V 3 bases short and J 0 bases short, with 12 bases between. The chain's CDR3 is CAWSVGRNSNQPQHF. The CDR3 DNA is TGTGCCTGGAGCGTGGGGAGAAATAGCAATCAGCCCCAGCATTTT.

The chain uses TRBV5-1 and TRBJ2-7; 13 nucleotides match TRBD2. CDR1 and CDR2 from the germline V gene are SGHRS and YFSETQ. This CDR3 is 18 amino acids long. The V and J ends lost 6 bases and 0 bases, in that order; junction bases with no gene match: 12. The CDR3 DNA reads TGCGCCAGCACCCAAATAAGAGGGACTAGCGGGAACTCCTACGAGCAGTACTTC. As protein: CASTQIRGTSGNSYEQYF.

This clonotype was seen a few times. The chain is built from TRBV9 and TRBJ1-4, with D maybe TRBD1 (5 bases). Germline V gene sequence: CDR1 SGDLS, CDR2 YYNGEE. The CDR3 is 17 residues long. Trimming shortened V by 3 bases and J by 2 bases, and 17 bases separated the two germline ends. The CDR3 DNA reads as TGTGCCAGCAGCGCAGAAGAGGGGACTGGCACTAATGAAAAACTGTTTTTT. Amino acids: CASSAEEGTGTNEKLFF.

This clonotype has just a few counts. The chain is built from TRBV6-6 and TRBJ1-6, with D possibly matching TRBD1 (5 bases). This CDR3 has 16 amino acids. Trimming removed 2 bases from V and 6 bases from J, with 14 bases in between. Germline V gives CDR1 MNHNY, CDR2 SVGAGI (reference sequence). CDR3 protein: CASSYATGRLNSPLHF. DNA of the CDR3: TGTGCCAGCAGTTACGCCACGGGACGTCTTAATTCACCCCTCCACTTT.

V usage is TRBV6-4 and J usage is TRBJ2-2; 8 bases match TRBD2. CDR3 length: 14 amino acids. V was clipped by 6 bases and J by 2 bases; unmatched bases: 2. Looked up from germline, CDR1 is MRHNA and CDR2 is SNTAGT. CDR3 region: CASRREGNTGELFF. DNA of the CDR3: TGTGCCAGCAGACGGGAGGGCAACACCGGGGAGCTGTTTTTT.

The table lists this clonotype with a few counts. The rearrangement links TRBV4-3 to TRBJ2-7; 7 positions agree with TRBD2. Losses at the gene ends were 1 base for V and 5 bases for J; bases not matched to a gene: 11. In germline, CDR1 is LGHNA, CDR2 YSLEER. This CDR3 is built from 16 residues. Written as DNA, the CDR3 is TGCGCCAGCAGCCAAGGTGCGGGACTAACACCGAACGAGCAGTACTTC. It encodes CASSQGAGLTPNEQYF.

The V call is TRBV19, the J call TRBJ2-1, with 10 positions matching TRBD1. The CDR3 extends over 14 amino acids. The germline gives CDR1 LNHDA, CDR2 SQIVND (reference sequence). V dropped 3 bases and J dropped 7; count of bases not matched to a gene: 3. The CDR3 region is CASSIRQGANEQFF. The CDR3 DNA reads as TGTGCCAGTAGTATTCGACAGGGGGCTAATGAGCAGTTCTTC.

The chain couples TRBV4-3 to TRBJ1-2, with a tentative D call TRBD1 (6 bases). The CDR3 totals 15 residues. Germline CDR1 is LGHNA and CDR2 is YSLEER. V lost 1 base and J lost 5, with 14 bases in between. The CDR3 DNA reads TGCGCCAGCAGCCAAGCACCGAGCAGGGGTTATGGCTACACCTTC. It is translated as CASSQAPSRGYGYTF.

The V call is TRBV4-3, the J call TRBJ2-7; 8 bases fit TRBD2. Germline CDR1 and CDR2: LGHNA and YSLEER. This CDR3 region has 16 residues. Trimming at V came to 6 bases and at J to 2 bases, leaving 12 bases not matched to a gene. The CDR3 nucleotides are TGCGCCAGCAGTCGCGATGCGGGGGGCCTGACCTACGAGCAGTACTTC. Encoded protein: CASSRDAGGLTYEQYF.

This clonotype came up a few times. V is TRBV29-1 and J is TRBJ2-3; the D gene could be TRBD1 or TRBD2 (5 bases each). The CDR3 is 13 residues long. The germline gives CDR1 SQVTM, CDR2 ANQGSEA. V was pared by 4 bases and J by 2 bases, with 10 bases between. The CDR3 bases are TGCAGCGTTGCCAGGGACGCCACAGATACGCAGTATTTT. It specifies CSVARDATDTQYF.